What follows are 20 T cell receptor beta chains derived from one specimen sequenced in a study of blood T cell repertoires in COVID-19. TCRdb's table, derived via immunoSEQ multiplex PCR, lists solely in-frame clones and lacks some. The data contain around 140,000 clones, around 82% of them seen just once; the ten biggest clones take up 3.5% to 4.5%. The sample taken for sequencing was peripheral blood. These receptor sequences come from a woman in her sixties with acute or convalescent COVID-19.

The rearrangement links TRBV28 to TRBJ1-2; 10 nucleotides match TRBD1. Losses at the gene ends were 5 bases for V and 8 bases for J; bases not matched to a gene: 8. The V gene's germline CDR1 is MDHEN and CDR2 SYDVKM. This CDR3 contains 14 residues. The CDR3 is CASSTPGTGDGYTF. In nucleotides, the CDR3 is TGTGCCAGCAGTACGCCCGGGACAGGGGACGGCTACACCTTC.

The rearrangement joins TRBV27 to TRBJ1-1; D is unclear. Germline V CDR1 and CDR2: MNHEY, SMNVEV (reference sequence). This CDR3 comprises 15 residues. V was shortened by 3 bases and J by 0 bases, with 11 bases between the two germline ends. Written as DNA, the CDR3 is TGTGCCAGCAGTTTCCTACCCGTCTTGAACACTGAAGCTTTCTTT. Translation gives CASSFLPVLNTEAFF.

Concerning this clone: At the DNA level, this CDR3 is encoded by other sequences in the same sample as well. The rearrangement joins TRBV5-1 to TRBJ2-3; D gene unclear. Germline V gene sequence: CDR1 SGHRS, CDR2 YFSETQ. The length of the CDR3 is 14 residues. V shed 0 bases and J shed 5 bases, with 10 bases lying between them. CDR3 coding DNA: TGCGCCAGCAGCTTGGTAGCTGGAGAAGATACGCAGTATTTT. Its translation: CASSLVAGEDTQYF.

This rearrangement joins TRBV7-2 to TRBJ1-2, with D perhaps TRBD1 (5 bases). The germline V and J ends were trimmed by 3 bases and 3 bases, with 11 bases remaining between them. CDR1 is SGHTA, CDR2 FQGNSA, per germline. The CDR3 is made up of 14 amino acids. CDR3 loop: CASSFGGDYYGYTF. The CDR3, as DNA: TGTGCCAGCAGCTTTGGGGGGGATTACTATGGCTACACCTTC.

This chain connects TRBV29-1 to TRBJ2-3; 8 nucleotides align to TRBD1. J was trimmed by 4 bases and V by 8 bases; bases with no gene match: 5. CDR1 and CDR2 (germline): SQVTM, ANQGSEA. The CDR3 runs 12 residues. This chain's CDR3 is CSTDRGADTQYF. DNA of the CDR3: TGCAGCACCGACAGGGGCGCAGATACGCAGTATTTT.

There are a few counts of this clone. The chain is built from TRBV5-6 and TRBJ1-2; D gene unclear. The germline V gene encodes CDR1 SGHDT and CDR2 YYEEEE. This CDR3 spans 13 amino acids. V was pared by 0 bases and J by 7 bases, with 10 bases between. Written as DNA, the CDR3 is TGTGCCAGCAGCTTGGGGGCAGGTCGTGGCTACACCTTC. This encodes CASSLGAGRGYTF.

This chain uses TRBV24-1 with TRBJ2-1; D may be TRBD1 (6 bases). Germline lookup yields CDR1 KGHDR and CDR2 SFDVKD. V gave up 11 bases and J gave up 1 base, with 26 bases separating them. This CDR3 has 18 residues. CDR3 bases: TGTGCCATTGGACGGGGCAGGGGAGTTGTTAGTTCCTACAATGAGCAGTTCTTC. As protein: CAIGRGRGVVSSYNEQFF.

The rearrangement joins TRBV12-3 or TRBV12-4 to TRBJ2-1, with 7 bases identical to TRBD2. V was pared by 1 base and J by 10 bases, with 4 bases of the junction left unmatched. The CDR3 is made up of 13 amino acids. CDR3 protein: CASSLGAAGEQFF. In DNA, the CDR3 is TGTGCCAGCAGTTTAGGAGCAGCGGGAGAGCAGTTCTTC.

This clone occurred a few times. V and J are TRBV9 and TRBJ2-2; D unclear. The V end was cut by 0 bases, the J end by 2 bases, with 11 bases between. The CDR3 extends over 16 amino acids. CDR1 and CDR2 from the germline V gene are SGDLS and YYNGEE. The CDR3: CASSVDSIENTGELFF. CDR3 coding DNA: TGTGCCAGCAGCGTAGATTCCATAGAAAACACCGGGGAGCTGTTTTTT.

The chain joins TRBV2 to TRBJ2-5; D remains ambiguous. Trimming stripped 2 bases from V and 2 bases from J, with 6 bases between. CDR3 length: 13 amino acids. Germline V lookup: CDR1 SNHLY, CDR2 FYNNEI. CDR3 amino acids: CASSEMRQETQYF. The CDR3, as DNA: TGTGCCAGCAGTGAAATGAGACAAGAGACCCAGTACTTC.

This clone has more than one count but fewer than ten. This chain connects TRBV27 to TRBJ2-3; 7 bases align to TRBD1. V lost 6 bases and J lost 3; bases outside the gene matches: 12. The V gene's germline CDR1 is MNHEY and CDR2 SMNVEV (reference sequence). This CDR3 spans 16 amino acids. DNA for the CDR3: TGTGCCAGCAGCATGCTGACAGGGTATGGAACAGATACGCAGTATTTT. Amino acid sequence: CASSMLTGYGTDTQYF.

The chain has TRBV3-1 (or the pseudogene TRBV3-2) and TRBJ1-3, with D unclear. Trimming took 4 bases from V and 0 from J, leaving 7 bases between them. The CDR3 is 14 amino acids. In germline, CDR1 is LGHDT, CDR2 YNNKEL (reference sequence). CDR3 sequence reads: CASSPFNSGNTIYF. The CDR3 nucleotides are TGTGCCAGCAGCCCTTTTAACTCTGGAAACACCATATATTTT.

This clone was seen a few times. The chain's CDR3 is CASGLLGLAEAFF. CDR3 DNA: TGTGCTAGTGGTTTGCTGGGGCTCGCTGAAGCTTTCTTT. The V and J genes are TRBV12-5 and TRBJ1-1; a weak D match, TRBD1 (5 bases). The V and J ends lost 2 bases and 6 bases respectively, with 10 bases between them. Germline V gene data show CDR1 as LGHNT and CDR2 as FRNRAP. CDR3 length: 13 residues. The full variable domain, completed using reference TRBV12-5 and TRBJ1-1, is DARVTQTPRHKVTEMGQEVTMRCQPILGHNTVFWYRQTMMQGLELLAYFRNRAPLDDSGMPKDRFSAEMPDATLATLKIQPSEPRDSAVYFCASGLLGLAEAFFGQGTRLTVV.

The CDR3 is CASSLVSGISGNTIYF. The DNA of the CDR3 is TGCGCCAGCAGCTTGGTTTCAGGGATTTCCGGAAACACCATATATTTT. This chain links TRBV5-1 with TRBJ1-3, with D possibly being TRBD1 (5 bases). The germline CDR1 and CDR2 sequences are SGHRS and YFSETQ. This CDR3 has 16 amino acids. Deletions cut 0 bases from V and 4 bases from J, with 14 bases between.

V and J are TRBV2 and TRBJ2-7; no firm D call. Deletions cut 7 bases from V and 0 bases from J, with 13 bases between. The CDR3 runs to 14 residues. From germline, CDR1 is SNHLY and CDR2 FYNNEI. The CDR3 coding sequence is TGTGCCAGCATGTCACAGCCCAGCTCCTACGAGCAGTACTTC. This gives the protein CASMSQPSSYEQYF.

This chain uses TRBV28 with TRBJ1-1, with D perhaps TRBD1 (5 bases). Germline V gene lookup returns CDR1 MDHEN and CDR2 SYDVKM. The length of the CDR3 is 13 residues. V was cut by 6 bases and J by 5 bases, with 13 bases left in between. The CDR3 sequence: CASRQPGGTEAFF. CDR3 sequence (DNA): TGTGCCAGCAGGCAACCCGGGGGTACTGAAGCTTTCTTT. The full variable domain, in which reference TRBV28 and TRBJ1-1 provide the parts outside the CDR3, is DVKVTQSSRYLVKRTGEKVFLECVQDMDHENMFWYRQDPGLGLRLIYFSYDVKMKEKGDIPEGYSVSREKKERFSLILESASTNQTSMYLCASRQPGGTEAFFGQGTRLTVV.

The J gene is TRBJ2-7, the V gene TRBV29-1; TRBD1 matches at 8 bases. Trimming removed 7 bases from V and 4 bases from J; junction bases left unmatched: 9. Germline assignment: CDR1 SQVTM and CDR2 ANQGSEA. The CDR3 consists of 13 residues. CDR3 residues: CSATGTGKYEQYF. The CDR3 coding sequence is TGCAGCGCTACCGGGACAGGAAAATACGAGCAGTACTTC.

CDR3 residues: CTSSQSPRVVSEKLFF. As DNA, the CDR3 is TGCACCAGCAGCCAAAGCCCCCGGGTAGTTAGCGAAAAACTGTTTTTT. The chain uses TRBV1 and TRBJ1-4. TRBV1 is a pseudogene segment. This CDR3 spans 16 amino acids.

Written as DNA, the CDR3 is TGTGCCAGCAGCCAAGGACTAGCGGCCTCGCCCGGGGAGCTGTTTTTT. Its translation: CASSQGLAASPGELFF. The chain uses TRBV4-2 and TRBJ2-2; 9 positions agree with TRBD2. V lost 1 base to trimming and J lost 6 bases; unmatched junction nucleotides: 6. The CDR3 is 16 residues long. Germline V lookup: CDR1 LGHNA, CDR2 YNFKEQ.

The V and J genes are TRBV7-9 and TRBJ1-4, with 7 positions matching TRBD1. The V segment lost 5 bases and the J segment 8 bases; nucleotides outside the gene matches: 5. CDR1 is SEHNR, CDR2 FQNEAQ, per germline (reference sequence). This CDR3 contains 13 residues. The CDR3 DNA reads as TGTGCCAGCAGCCCAACAGGGGCGGAAAAACTGTTTTTT. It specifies CASSPTGAEKLFF.